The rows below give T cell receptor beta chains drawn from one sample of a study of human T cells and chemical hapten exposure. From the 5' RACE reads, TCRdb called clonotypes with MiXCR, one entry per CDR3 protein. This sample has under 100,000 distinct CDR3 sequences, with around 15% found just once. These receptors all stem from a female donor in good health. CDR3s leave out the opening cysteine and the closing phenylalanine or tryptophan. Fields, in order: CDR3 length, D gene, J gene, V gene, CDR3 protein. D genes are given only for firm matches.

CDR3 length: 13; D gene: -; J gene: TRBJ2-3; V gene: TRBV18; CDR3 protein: ASSPLHPGTDTQY
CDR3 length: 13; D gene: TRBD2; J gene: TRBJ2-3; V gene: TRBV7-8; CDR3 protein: ASSLVGGSPDTQY
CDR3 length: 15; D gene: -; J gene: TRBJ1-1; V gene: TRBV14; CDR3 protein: ASSQDFARGSKTEAF
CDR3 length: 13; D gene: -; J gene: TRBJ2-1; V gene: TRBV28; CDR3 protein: ASSLVRGSYNEQF
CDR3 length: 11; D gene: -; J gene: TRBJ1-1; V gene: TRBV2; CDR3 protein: ASSVSLNTEAF
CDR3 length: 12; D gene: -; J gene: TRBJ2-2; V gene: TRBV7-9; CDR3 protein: ASRQQGVTGELF
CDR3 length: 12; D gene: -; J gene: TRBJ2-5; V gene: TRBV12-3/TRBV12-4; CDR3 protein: ASSSTGLQETQY
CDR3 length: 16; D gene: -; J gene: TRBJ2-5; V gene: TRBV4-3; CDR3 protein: ASSQVISWVPSGETQY
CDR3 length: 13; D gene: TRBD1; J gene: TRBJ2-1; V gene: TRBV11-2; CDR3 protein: ASSLGQGRYNEQF
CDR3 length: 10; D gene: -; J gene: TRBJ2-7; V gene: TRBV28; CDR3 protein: AIGKKPGEWY
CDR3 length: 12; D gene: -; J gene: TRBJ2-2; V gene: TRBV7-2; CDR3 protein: ASSLAHGPGELF
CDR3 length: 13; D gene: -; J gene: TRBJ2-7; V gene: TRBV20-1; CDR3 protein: SANSLGGQHYEQY
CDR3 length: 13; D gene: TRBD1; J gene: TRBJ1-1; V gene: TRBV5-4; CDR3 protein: ASSPQTGGNTEAF
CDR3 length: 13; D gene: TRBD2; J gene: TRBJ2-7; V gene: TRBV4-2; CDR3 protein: ASSHTSGSSYEQY
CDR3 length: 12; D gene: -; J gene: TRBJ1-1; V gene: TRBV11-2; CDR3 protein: ASSLPPLNTEAF
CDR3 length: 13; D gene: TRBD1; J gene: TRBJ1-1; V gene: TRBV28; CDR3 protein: ASSLGGTVNTEAF
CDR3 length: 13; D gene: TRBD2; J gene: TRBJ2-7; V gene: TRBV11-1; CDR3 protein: ASSFTREVAYEQY
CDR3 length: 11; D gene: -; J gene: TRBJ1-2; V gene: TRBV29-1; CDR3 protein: SGETGSNYGYT
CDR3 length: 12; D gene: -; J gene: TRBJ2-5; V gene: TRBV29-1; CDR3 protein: SAEGPTAEETQY
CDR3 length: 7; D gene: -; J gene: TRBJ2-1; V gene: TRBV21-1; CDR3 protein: ASSKGRF
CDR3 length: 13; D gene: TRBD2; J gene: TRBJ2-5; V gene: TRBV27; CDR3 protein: ASSLLAGVLGTQY
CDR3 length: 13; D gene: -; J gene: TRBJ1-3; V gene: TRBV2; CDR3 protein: ASSERLGSGNTIY
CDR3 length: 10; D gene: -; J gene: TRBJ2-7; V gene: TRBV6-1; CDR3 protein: ASSVSSDEQY
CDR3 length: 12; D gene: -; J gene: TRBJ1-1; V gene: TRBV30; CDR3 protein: AWSVQGWGTEAF
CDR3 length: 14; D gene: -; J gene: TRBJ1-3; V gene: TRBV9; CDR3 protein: ASSVGDGLSGNTIY
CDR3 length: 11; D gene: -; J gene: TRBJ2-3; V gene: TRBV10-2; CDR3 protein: ASRDPRTDTQY
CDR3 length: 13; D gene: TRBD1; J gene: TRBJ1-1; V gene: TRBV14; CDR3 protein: ASSLLGQGNTEAF
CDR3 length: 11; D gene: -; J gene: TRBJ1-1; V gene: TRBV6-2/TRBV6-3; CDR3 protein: ASSYAGGTEAF
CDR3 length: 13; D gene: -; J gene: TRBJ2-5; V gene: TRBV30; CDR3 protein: AWRDRLDHQETQY
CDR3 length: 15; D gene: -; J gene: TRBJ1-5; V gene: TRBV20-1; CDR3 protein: SVRGKGVGRFNQPQH
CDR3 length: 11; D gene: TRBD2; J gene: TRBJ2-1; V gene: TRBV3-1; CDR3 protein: ASSQQTGTSGS
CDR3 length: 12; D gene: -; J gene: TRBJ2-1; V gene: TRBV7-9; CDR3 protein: ASSPWTVYNEQF
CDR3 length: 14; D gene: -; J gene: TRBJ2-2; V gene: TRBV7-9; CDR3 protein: ASSLRGSGDTGELF
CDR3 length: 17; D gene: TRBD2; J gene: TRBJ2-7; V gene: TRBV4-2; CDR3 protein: ASSQGDAGGLDRAYEQY
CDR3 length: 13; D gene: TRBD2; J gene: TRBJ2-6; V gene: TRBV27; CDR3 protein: ASSLRGAGANVLT
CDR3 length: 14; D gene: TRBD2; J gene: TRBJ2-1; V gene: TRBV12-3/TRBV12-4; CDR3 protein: ASSYSGTSGSDEQF
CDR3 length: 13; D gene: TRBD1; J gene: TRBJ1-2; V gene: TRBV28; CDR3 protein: ASSPPGQGPYGYT
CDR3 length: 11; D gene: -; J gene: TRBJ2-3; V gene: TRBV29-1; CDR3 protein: SAAGSNTDTQY
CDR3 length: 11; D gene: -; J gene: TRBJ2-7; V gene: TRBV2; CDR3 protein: ASKRDSYYEQY
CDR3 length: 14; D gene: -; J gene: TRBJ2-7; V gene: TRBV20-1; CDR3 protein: SARDKERQGGYEQY
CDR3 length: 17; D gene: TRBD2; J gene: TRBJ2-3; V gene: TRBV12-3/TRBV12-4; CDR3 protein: ASSFPPASGASSTDTQY
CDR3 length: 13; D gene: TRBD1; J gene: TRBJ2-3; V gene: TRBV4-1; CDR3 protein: ASSQAGQWRDTQY
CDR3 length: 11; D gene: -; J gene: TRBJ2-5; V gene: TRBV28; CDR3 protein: ASSPPPLETQY
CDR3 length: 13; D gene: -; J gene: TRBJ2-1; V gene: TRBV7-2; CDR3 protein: ASSFTTAIYNEQF
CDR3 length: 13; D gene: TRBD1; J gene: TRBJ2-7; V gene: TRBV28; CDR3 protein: ASSSWTGTGDEQY
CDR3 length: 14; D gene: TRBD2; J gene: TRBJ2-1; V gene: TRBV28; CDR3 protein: ASRPSGSSSYNEQF
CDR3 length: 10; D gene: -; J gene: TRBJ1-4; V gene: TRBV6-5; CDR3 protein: ASRRSGEKLF
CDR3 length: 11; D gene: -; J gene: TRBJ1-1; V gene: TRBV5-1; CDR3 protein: ASSLGDITEAF
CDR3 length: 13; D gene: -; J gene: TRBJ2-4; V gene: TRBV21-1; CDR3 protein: ASSKEAAAKNIQY
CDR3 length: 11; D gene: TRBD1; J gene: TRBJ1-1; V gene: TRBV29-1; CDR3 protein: SSIQGTNTEAF
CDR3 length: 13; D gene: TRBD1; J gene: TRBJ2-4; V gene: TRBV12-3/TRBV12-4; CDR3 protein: ASSQVPDRSGIQY
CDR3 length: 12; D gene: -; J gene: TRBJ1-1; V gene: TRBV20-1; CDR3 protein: SARKQLLNTEAF
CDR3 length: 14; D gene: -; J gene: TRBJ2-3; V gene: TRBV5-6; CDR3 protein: ASSLAGGTRPDTQY
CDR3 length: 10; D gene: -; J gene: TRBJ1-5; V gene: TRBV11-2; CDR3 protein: ASSAGVQPQH